Listed here is a single T cell receptor (beta chain). The clone's antigen remains unknown. Base quality data are lacking; no much larger clone is found one base away. This specimen belongs to a study of shared clonotypes between healthy human individuals (dated by TCRdb to 2020 to 2021). Context from the whole study: The cohort included three men and a couple of women between 18 and 49 years of age. The study deeply sequenced blood TCR repertoires of several healthy adults to estimate repertoire size and the extent of clonotype sharing between individuals. Each donor's leukapheresis produced roughly between roughly 0.9 and 8.9 billion PBMCs. Libraries were prepared and TCR repertoires were sequenced by different laboratories using diverse techniques, in order to increase sequencing depth and limit assay-specific biases. For each donor, CD4 naive and CD4 memory were each given three plates, CD8 naive was given two plates, and CD8 memory was given one plate.

TCR CDR3 regions were amplified from genomic DNA by multiplex PCR using the deep immunoSEQ assay. Extracted genomic DNA from each cell subset was spread evenly across all wells of several immunoSEQ 96-well plates, with each plate serving as a replicate. Each replicate PCR for sorted subsets received around 200 ng genomic DNA, equal to roughly 30,000 T cell genomes. Purified libraries were quantified with a Qubit 3.0 fluorometer, sized on a Bioanalyzer 2100, and re-quantified with the KAPA Library Quantification kit. Every immunoSEQ 96-well plate was sequenced on a separate single-read 150-cycle Illumina NextSeq 550 flow cell. As for how the authors treated the data: The immunoSEQ output contained only junctional sequences without quality scores, so filtering could not match that applied to full-length reads. To assign V/J genes and CDR3, sequences were annotated against IMGT germline references using PyIR, a Python wrapper for IgBLAST v1.9. Any read was removed if the V/J assignment was weak (E-value above 1e-6), the CDR3 was missing, or the read contained stop codons, out-of-frame junctions, or ambiguous translated residues. V3J clonotypes were defined as sequences sharing an identical inferred V gene, J gene, and CDR3 amino acid sequence. Percentage overlap between repertoires was computed as shared unique clonotypes divided by the size of the smaller repertoire. Richness of each repertoire was evaluated using RTK rarefaction, the Chao1 estimator, and Recon v2.1 estimates of unobserved clonotypes. Generation probabilities for all TCRbeta clonotypes obtained by the gDNA method from a handful of donors were computed using OLGA. TCRdb carries this immuneACCESS record with in-frame sequences only. Its versions omit some clonotypes, under half of them owing to an unresolved V gene in the studies checked, with the rest unexplained. The DNA was the basis for D and trimming; V, J and clone size are from that table. This sample has some 2,100,000 clones in its table, and more than 85% of those were observed once. More than 1.5% of the sample is taken by the ten largest.

CD8 naive samples were obtained by positive selection for CCR7 among CD45RO-negative cells, yielding a CD45RA+CCR7+ population from which TemRA cells were excluded. The donors were healthy, HIV-negative adults who had no recently reported acute infections or vaccinations. Every donor was a Caucasian adult residing in Nashville, Tennessee, USA. Blood was obtained by leukapheresis, after which PBMCs were separated by Ficoll-Histopaque density gradient centrifugation and cryopreserved in liquid nitrogen vapor phase. Purity and quantity of every magnetically sorted T cell population were checked by analytical flow cytometry. From each sorted fraction, genomic DNA was isolated and quantified by UV absorbance on a Nanodrop 2000c. The CDR3, from cysteine to phenylalanine, totals 15 residues. The read is trimmed to its CDR3 DNA, 45 bases read in frame from base 1. Unmatched junction bases come to 9, with V trimmed by 6 bases and J by 2 bases. As encoded in the germline V gene (reference sequence), CDR1 is SEHNR while CDR2 is FQNEAQ.

General study outcomes and caveats: Approximately 4.8% of naive CD4, around 3.5% of naive CD8, around 2.3% of memory CD4, and less than 0.45% of memory CD8 clonotypes were shared across several donors. Sampling was limited to blood, and TCR repertoires in tissue likely differ from TCR repertoires in blood. Even with the large sequencing depth, rarefaction of the sorted-subset datasets indicated that sequencing was incomplete. The small number of donors limited the genetic and exposure-history diversity represented. Higher generation probabilities were observed for clonotypes shared by all four sorted-subset donors than for non-shared clonotypes. Naive subsets generally had larger estimated clonotype richness than memory subsets did. Pairwise subsampling indicated that sequencing depth was expected to affect the degree of clonotype sharing among donors.

The rearranged segments are TRBV7-9 and TRBJ1-2, with TRBD1 matching 7 junction bases. This clonotype originated in a man between 18 and 29 years old in good health. Some clones in this sample may be carry-over from other donors' samples. Sequencing used naive CD8+ T cells from PBMCs. Interpreted using the paper, the cell subset or site label stands for: CD45RA+CCR7+. The CDR3 region reads CASSHTQGSNYGYTF. The nucleotides read TGTGCCAGCAGTCATACACAGGGGTCCAACTATGGCTACACCTTC.